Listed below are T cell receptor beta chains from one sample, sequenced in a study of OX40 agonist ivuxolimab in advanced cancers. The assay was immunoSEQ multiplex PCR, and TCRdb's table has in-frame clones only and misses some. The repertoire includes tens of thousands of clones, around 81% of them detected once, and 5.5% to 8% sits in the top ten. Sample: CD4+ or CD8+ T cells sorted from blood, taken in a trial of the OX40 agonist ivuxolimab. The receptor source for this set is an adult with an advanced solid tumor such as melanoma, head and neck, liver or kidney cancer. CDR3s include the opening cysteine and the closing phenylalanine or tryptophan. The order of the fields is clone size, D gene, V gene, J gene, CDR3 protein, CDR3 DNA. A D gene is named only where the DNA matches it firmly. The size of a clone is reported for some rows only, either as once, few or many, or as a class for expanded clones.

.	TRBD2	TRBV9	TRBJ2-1	CASSPFGTSGSYEQFF	TGTGCCAGCAGCCCTTTTGGGACTAGCGGTAGTTATGAGCAGTTCTTC
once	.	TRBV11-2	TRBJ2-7	CASSLDSAAYEQYF	TGTGCCAGCAGTTTGGACAGCGCAGCCTACGAGCAGTACTTC
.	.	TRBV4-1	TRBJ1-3	CASSLQQRLISGNTIYF	TGCGCCAGCAGCCTCCAGCAGCGCCTTATCTCTGGAAACACCATATATTTT
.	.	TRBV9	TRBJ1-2	CASSREIDYGYTF	TGTGCCAGCAGTCGGGAAATCGACTATGGCTACACCTTC
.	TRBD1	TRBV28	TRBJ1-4	CASTWGQGDEKLFF	TGTGCCAGCACCTGGGGACAGGGAGATGAAAAACTGTTTTTT
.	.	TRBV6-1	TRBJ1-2	CASSPGYGYTF	TGTGCCAGCAGTCCAGGATACGGCTACACCTTC
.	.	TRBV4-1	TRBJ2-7	CASLSSSYEQYF	TGCGCCAGTTTGTCCAGTTCCTACGAGCAGTACTTC
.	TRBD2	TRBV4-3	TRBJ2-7	CASSQGGLADSYEQYF	TGCGCCAGCAGCCAAGGGGGACTAGCGGATTCCTACGAGCAGTACTTC
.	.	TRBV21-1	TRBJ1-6	CASSKYAARGQGSPLHF	TGTGCCAGCAGCAAATACGCTGCCAGGGGTCAAGGTTCACCCCTCCACTTT
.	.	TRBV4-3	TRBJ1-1	CASSQEMAGEAFF	TGCGCCAGCAGCCAAGAGATGGCAGGTGAAGCTTTCTTT
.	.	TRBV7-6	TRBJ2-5	CASSSHLEGGTRQETQYF	TGTGCCAGCAGCTCCCATCTGGAGGGCGGGACAAGGCAAGAGACCCAGTACTTC
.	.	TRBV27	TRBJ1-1	CASSLGWGEAFF	TGTGCCAGCAGTTTAGGGTGGGGTGAAGCTTTCTTT
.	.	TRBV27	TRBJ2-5	CASSLGVGVSQETQYF	TGTGCCAGCAGTTTGGGAGTAGGGGTTTCTCAAGAGACCCAGTACTTC